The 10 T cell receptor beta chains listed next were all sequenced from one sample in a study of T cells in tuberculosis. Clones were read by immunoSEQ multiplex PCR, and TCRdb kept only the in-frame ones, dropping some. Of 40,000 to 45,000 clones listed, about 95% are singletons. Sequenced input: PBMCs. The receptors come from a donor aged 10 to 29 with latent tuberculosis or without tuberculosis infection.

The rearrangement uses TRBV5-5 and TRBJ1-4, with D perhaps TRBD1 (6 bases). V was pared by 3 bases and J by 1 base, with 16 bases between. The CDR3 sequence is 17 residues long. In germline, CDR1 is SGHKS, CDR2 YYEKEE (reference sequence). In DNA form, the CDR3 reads TGTGCCAGCAGCTGGGACACAGGTGCCCGAACTAATGAAAAACTGTTTTTT. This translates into CASSWDTGARTNEKLFF.

CDR3 amino acids: CASSLLQGVNEQFF. For the CDR3, the DNA is TGTGCCAGCAGTTTATTACAGGGAGTCAATGAGCAGTTCTTC. The chain uses TRBV27 and TRBJ2-1; tentatively, D is TRBD1 (6 bases). The CDR3 has 14 amino acids. Deletions cut 1 base from V and 6 bases from J, with 10 bases between. Germline-derived CDR1 and CDR2 are MNHEY and SMNVEV (reference sequence).

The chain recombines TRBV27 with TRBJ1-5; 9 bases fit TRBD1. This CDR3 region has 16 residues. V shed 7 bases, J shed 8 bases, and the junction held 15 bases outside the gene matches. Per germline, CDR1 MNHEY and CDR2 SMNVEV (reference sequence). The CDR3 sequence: CASNQTRDRAREPQHF. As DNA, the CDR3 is TGTGCCAGCAACCAAACCCGGGACAGGGCGCGGGAGCCCCAGCATTTT.

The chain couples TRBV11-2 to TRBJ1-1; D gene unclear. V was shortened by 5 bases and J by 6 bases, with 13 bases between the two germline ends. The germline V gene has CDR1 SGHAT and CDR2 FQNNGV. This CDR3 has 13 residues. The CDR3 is CASSPGAGAEAFF. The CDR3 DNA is TGTGCCAGCAGCCCCGGTGCGGGCGCTGAAGCTTTCTTT.

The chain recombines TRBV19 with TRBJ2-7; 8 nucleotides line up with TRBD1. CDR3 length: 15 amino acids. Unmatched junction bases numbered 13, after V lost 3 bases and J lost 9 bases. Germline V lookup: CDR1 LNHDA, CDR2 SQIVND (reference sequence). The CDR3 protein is CASSIGGQGPRGQYF. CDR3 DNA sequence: TGTGCCAGTAGTATTGGAGGACAGGGACCCCGCGGGCAGTACTTC.

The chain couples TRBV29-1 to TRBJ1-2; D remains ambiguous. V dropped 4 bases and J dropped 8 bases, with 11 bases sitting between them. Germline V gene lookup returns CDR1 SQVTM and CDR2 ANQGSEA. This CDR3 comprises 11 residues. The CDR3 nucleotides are TGCAGCGTTGGTGGAGGGAGGGGCTACACCTTC. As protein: CSVGGGRGYTF.

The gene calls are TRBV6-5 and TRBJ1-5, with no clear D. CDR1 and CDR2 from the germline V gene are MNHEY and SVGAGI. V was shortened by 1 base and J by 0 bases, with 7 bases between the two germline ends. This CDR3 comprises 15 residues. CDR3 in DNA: TGTGCCAGCAGTTACTGGCCTTATAGCAATCAGCCCCAGCATTTT. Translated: CASSYWPYSNQPQHF.

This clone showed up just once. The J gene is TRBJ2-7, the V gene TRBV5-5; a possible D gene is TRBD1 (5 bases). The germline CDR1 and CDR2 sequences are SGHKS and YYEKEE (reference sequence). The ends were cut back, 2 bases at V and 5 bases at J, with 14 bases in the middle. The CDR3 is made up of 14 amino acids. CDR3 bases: TGTGCCAGCAGCTTATGGGGCGAGCCGGACGAGCAGTACTTC. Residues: CASSLWGEPDEQYF.

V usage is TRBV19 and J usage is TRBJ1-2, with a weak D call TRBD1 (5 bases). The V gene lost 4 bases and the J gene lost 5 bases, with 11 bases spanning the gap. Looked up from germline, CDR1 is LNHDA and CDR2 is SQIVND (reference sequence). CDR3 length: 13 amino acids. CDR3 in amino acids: CASSTVSGYGYTF. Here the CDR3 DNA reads TGTGCCAGTAGTACCGTCTCAGGGTATGGCTACACCTTC.

DNA of the CDR3: TGTGCCAGCAGCTTAGCAGGGGGTGGCTACGAGCAGTACTTC. This codes for CASSLAGGGYEQYF. This chain connects TRBV7-8 to TRBJ2-7; D is perhaps TRBD1 (6 bases). This CDR3 comprises 14 residues. Deletions cut 0 bases from V and 3 bases from J, with 9 bases between. Germline CDR1 reads SGHVS; CDR2 reads FQNEAQ.